This is a list of T cell receptor beta chains from one sample in a study of blood T cell repertoires in COVID-19. TCRdb's table, derived via immunoSEQ multiplex PCR, lists solely in-frame clones and lacks some. The table shows some 320,000 clones, with 85% to 90% occurring only once. Sequencing was performed on PBMCs or T cells enriched from blood (not recorded which). Receptor source: a woman aged 45-65 years who had been exposed to COVID-19. Both conserved end residues are part of each CDR3. The D gene is left open where the match is weak. Expanded clones are given a class, and other clones once, few, many or no size at all.

j_call: TRBJ2-3
v_call: TRBV5-6
clone_size: -
d_call: TRBD2
cdr3_nt: TGTGCCAGACTACCGACGGGACTAGCTTCTTGGGATACGCAGTATTTT
cdr3_aa: CARLPTGLASWDTQYF

j_call: TRBJ1-1
v_call: TRBV3-1/TRBV3-2
clone_size: -
d_call: TRBD1
cdr3_nt: TGTGCCAGCAGCGAGGGACAGGGTTCTGAAGCTTTCTTT
cdr3_aa: CASSEGQGSEAFF

j_call: TRBJ1-3
v_call: TRBV9
clone_size: -
d_call: TRBD1
cdr3_nt: TGTGCCAGCAGCGGACAGGGTAATGGAAACACCATATATTTT
cdr3_aa: CASSGQGNGNTIYF

j_call: TRBJ2-1
v_call: TRBV24-1
clone_size: -
d_call: -
cdr3_nt: TGTGCCACCAGTGACTTTCAGGGCAACAATGAGCAGTTCTTC
cdr3_aa: CATSDFQGNNEQFF

j_call: TRBJ2-1
v_call: TRBV3-1/TRBV3-2
clone_size: -
d_call: TRBD2
cdr3_nt: TGTGCCAGCAGCCAAGACAGCGGGGGGGCCTACAATGAGCAGTTCTTC
cdr3_aa: CASSQDSGGAYNEQFF

j_call: TRBJ1-3
v_call: TRBV2
clone_size: few
d_call: -
cdr3_nt: TGTGCCAGCAGTGCGCAGGGGACCTTCTCTGGAAACACCATATATTTT
cdr3_aa: CASSAQGTFSGNTIYF

j_call: TRBJ1-6
v_call: TRBV4-1
clone_size: -
d_call: -
cdr3_nt: TGCGCCAGCAGCCAACGCGGGTCCTATAATTCACCCCTCCACTTT
cdr3_aa: CASSQRGSYNSPLHF

j_call: TRBJ1-5
v_call: TRBV6-2/TRBV6-3
clone_size: -
d_call: -
cdr3_nt: TGTGCCAGCAGTTACGGGGGGGCACGGCAGCCCCAGCATTTT
cdr3_aa: CASSYGGARQPQHF

j_call: TRBJ2-3
v_call: TRBV30
clone_size: -
d_call: TRBD1
cdr3_nt: TGTGCCTGGCCAACAGGGGGCGCAGATACGCAGTATTTT
cdr3_aa: CAWPTGGADTQYF

j_call: TRBJ1-5
v_call: TRBV4-2
clone_size: -
d_call: TRBD1
cdr3_nt: TGTGCCAGCAGCCAAGAGGCGACAGGGGTTACGAGCAATCAGCCCCAGCATTTT
cdr3_aa: CASSQEATGVTSNQPQHF

j_call: TRBJ1-6
v_call: TRBV9
clone_size: once
d_call: -
cdr3_nt: TGTGCCAGCAGCGTAGATCCAGGGCCTAATTCACCCCTCCACTTT
cdr3_aa: CASSVDPGPNSPLHF

j_call: TRBJ1-6
v_call: TRBV27
clone_size: -
d_call: -
cdr3_nt: TGTGCCAGCAGTTTAGTGAAGGGAGTTGCTTCACCCCTCCACTTT
cdr3_aa: CASSLVKGVASPLHF

j_call: TRBJ2-7
v_call: TRBV5-1
clone_size: -
d_call: TRBD1
cdr3_nt: TGCGCCAGCAGCAACTGGGACAGGGGGAATGCCTACGAGCAGTACTTC
cdr3_aa: CASSNWDRGNAYEQYF

j_call: TRBJ2-1
v_call: TRBV2
clone_size: -
d_call: TRBD1
cdr3_nt: TGTGCCAGCAGTAGTGACAGGGGCTCCTACAATGAGCAGTTCTTC
cdr3_aa: CASSSDRGSYNEQFF

j_call: TRBJ2-3
v_call: TRBV18
clone_size: -
d_call: -
cdr3_nt: TGTGCCAGCTCACCAACGAACCGTCCACTTCGCTCTAGCACAGATACGCAGTATTTT
cdr3_aa: CASSPTNRPLRSSTDTQYF

j_call: TRBJ1-2
v_call: TRBV6-5
clone_size: -
d_call: TRBD1
cdr3_nt: TGTGCCAGCAGTCTATCGGACAGGGCCTACACCTTC
cdr3_aa: CASSLSDRAYTF

j_call: TRBJ2-7
v_call: TRBV2
clone_size: -
d_call: -
cdr3_nt: TGTGCCAGCCGGGAGCCAGGGAACTCCTACGAGCAGTACTTC
cdr3_aa: CASREPGNSYEQYF

j_call: TRBJ2-3
v_call: TRBV15
clone_size: -
d_call: -
cdr3_nt: TGTGCCACCCGGGGGACCAGCACAGATACGCAGTATTTT
cdr3_aa: CATRGTSTDTQYF